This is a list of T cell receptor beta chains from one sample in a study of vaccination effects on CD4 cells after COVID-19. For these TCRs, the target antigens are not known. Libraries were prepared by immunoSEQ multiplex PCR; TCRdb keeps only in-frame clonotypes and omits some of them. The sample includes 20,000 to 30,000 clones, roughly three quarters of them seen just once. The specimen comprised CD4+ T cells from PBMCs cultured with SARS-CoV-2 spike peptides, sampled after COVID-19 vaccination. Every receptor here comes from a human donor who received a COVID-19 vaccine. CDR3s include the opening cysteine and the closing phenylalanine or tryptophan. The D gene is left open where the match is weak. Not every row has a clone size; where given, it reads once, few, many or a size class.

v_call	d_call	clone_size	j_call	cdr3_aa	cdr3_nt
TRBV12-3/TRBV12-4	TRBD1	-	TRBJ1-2	CASSRTGEGYTF	TGTGCCAGCAGCCGGACAGGGGAAGGCTACACCTTC
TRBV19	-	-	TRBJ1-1	CASSIIGDTEAFF	TGTGCCAGTAGTATTATCGGAGACACTGAAGCTTTCTTT
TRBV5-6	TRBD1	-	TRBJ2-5	CASSLTGEETQYF	TGTGCCAGCAGCTTGACAGGGGAGGAGACCCAGTACTTC
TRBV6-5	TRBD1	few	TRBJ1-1	CASRPQGLNTEAFF	TGTGCCAGCAGGCCACAGGGGCTGAACACTGAAGCTTTCTTT
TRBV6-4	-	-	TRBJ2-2	CASSERDTGELFF	TGTGCCAGCAGTGAACGAGACACCGGGGAGCTGTTTTTT
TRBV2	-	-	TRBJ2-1	CASSVERSSYNEQFF	TGTGCCAGCAGTGTGGAGAGGAGCTCCTACAATGAGCAGTTCTTC
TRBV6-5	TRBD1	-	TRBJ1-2	CASRRGQGIYGYTF	TGTGCCAGCAGACGCGGACAGGGGATCTATGGCTACACCTTC
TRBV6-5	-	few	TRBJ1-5	CASSLDISRPQHF	TGTGCCAGCAGCCTAGATATATCTCGGCCCCAGCATTTT
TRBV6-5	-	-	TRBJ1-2	CASSVTRPEVDGYTF	TGTGCCAGCAGCGTGACCCGGCCAGAAGTGGATGGCTACACCTTC
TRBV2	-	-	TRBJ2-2	CASSVKGTLGNTGELFF	TGTGCCAGCAGTGTTAAAGGGACCCTTGGGAACACCGGGGAGCTGTTTTTT